These T cell receptor beta chains were read from a single sample in a study of T-cell reconstitution after alpha-beta-depleted transplantation in children. Via MiXCR, TCRdb re-called the PCR reads, giving one row per CDR3 protein. This table has approximately 520,000 distinct CDR3 sequences, approximately 32% appearing once. The material was PBMCs from the stem cell graft donor, obtained from the stem cell graft. These receptors were collected from a human donor who donated a stem cell graft to a child with aplastic anemia. The CDR3 runs from the conserved cysteine through the conserved F or W. The order of the fields is clone size, D gene, J gene, V gene, CDR3 DNA, CDR3 protein. The D gene is left open where the match is weak. Expanded clones get a size class; other rows say once, few or many, or leave the size out.

clone size: few
D gene: TRBD1
J gene: TRBJ1-6
V gene: TRBV9
CDR3 DNA: TGTGCCAGCAGCCTAGCGACAGGGAGGAATAATTCACCCCTCCACTTT
CDR3 protein: CASSLATGRNNSPLHF

clone size: -
D gene: -
J gene: TRBJ1-1
V gene: TRBV20-1
CDR3 DNA: TGCAGTGCTAGGCAGGGAGTGTGGACTGAAGCTTTCTTT
CDR3 protein: CSARQGVWTEAFF

clone size: few
D gene: -
J gene: TRBJ1-2
V gene: TRBV4-2
CDR3 DNA: TGTGCCAGCAGCCCGACGGCTGGGGGTGGCTACACCTTC
CDR3 protein: CASSPTAGGGYTF

clone size: -
D gene: -
J gene: TRBJ2-1
V gene: TRBV6-5
CDR3 DNA: TGTGCCAGCAGTCACAGGGAGATTGACTACAATGAGCAGTTCTTC
CDR3 protein: CASSHREIDYNEQFF

clone size: -
D gene: TRBD1
J gene: TRBJ1-5
V gene: TRBV20-1
CDR3 DNA: TGCAGTGCTCTACGCATAAGGGGGCAGTATAATGGCAATCAGCCCCAGCATTTT
CDR3 protein: CSALRIRGQYNGNQPQHF

clone size: few
D gene: TRBD2
J gene: TRBJ2-7
V gene: TRBV7-6
CDR3 DNA: TGTGCCAGCAGCTCGATAGACGGACTAGAATACTACGAGCAGTACTTC
CDR3 protein: CASSSIDGLEYYEQYF

clone size: -
D gene: TRBD1
J gene: TRBJ2-3
V gene: TRBV24-1
CDR3 DNA: TGTGCCACCAGTGATCCAGGGGGCGCAAATACGCAGTATTTT
CDR3 protein: CATSDPGGANTQYF

clone size: few
D gene: TRBD2
J gene: TRBJ2-5
V gene: TRBV29-1
CDR3 DNA: TGCAGCCCCCCGGAGGTGGGGGCTAGCGGGAAAAAGACCCAGTACTTC
CDR3 protein: CSPPEVGASGKKTQYF

clone size: -
D gene: TRBD1
J gene: TRBJ1-4
V gene: TRBV12-3/TRBV12-4
CDR3 DNA: TGTGCCAGCAGTCGTACACAGGGGCGGGAAAAACTGTTTTTT
CDR3 protein: CASSRTQGREKLFF

clone size: -
D gene: -
J gene: TRBJ2-1
V gene: TRBV5-1
CDR3 DNA: TGCGCCAGCAGTGGGCTTGGATTGGGTCGCTCCTACAATGAGCAGTTCTTC
CDR3 protein: CASSGLGLGRSYNEQFF

clone size: -
D gene: -
J gene: TRBJ2-5
V gene: TRBV9
CDR3 DNA: TGTGCCAGCAGCGTACCCGGCGGAGAGGAGACCCAGTACTTC
CDR3 protein: CASSVPGGEETQYF

clone size: -
D gene: -
J gene: TRBJ2-7
V gene: TRBV5-1
CDR3 DNA: TGCGCCAGCAGCCGCGCCGGGCCCCAACGAGACAGAGGGTCGTTATACTTC
CDR3 protein: CASSRAGPQRDRGSLYF

clone size: -
D gene: TRBD2
J gene: TRBJ2-1
V gene: TRBV6-1
CDR3 DNA: TGTGCCAGCAAACCTAGCGGCTACAATGAGCAGTTCTTC
CDR3 protein: CASKPSGYNEQFF

clone size: -
D gene: -
J gene: TRBJ2-1
V gene: TRBV11-2
CDR3 DNA: TGTGCCAGCAGCTTAGAGATCCATGAGCAGTTCTTC
CDR3 protein: CASSLEIHEQFF

clone size: few
D gene: TRBD1
J gene: TRBJ2-5
V gene: TRBV4-3
CDR3 DNA: TGCGCCAGCAGCCTCGGACAGGGCCGGGGGTGGGAGACCCAGTACTTC
CDR3 protein: CASSLGQGRGWETQYF

clone size: -
D gene: -
J gene: TRBJ1-5
V gene: TRBV7-6
CDR3 DNA: TGTGCCAGCAGCTTAGCGTGGGATCAGCCCCAGCATTTT
CDR3 protein: CASSLAWDQPQHF

clone size: -
D gene: -
J gene: TRBJ1-5
V gene: TRBV20-1
CDR3 DNA: TGCAGAGCTAGAATCTTTAGCATCAATCAGCCCCAGCATTTT
CDR3 protein: CRARIFSINQPQHF

clone size: -
D gene: TRBD2
J gene: TRBJ2-2
V gene: TRBV9
CDR3 DNA: TGTGCCAGCAGCGTAGTCGCGGGGGTGAAGTCCGGGGAGCTGTTTTTT
CDR3 protein: CASSVVAGVKSGELFF

clone size: many
D gene: -
J gene: TRBJ2-2
V gene: TRBV12-3/TRBV12-4
CDR3 DNA: TGTGCCAGCAGGCAAGCCACGTTTCGGGAGCTGTTTTTT
CDR3 protein: CASRQATFRELFF

clone size: few
D gene: -
J gene: TRBJ1-1
V gene: TRBV10-3
CDR3 DNA: TGTGCCATCAGGGACTTACAGGGACCTAGGGCTGAAGCTTTCTTT
CDR3 protein: CAIRDLQGPRAEAFF

clone size: few
D gene: -
J gene: TRBJ2-1
V gene: TRBV7-8
CDR3 DNA: TGTGCCAGCAGCTTAGCGAGTGGGGGGCAGATCTACAATGAGCAGTTCTTC
CDR3 protein: CASSLASGGQIYNEQFF

clone size: -
D gene: -
J gene: TRBJ2-7
V gene: TRBV5-1
CDR3 DNA: TGCGCCAGCAGCTTGGTCGCAGGGCCTCACGAGCAGTACTTC
CDR3 protein: CASSLVAGPHEQYF

clone size: -
D gene: -
J gene: TRBJ2-7
V gene: TRBV21-1
CDR3 DNA: TGTGCCAGCAGCGGCCCCCCGGGACGGGGGGCCTACGAGCAGTACTTC
CDR3 protein: CASSGPPGRGAYEQYF

clone size: -
D gene: -
J gene: TRBJ2-3
V gene: TRBV7-2
CDR3 DNA: TGTGCCAGCAGCGGCCCCTCCAGTCGGGAGTTGACAGATACGCAGTATTTT
CDR3 protein: CASSGPSSRELTDTQYF

clone size: -
D gene: -
J gene: TRBJ2-1
V gene: TRBV7-9
CDR3 DNA: TGTGCCTCTAAGAGCTCCTACAATGAGCAGTTCTTC
CDR3 protein: CASKSSYNEQFF

clone size: few
D gene: -
J gene: TRBJ2-2
V gene: TRBV6-5
CDR3 DNA: TGTGCCAGCAGTTACTCGGGCACCACCGGGGAGCTGTTTTTT
CDR3 protein: CASSYSGTTGELFF

clone size: few
D gene: -
J gene: TRBJ2-1
V gene: TRBV24-1
CDR3 DNA: TGTGCCACCAGTGACGAACAGGGATCCTACAATGAGCAGTTCTTC
CDR3 protein: CATSDEQGSYNEQFF